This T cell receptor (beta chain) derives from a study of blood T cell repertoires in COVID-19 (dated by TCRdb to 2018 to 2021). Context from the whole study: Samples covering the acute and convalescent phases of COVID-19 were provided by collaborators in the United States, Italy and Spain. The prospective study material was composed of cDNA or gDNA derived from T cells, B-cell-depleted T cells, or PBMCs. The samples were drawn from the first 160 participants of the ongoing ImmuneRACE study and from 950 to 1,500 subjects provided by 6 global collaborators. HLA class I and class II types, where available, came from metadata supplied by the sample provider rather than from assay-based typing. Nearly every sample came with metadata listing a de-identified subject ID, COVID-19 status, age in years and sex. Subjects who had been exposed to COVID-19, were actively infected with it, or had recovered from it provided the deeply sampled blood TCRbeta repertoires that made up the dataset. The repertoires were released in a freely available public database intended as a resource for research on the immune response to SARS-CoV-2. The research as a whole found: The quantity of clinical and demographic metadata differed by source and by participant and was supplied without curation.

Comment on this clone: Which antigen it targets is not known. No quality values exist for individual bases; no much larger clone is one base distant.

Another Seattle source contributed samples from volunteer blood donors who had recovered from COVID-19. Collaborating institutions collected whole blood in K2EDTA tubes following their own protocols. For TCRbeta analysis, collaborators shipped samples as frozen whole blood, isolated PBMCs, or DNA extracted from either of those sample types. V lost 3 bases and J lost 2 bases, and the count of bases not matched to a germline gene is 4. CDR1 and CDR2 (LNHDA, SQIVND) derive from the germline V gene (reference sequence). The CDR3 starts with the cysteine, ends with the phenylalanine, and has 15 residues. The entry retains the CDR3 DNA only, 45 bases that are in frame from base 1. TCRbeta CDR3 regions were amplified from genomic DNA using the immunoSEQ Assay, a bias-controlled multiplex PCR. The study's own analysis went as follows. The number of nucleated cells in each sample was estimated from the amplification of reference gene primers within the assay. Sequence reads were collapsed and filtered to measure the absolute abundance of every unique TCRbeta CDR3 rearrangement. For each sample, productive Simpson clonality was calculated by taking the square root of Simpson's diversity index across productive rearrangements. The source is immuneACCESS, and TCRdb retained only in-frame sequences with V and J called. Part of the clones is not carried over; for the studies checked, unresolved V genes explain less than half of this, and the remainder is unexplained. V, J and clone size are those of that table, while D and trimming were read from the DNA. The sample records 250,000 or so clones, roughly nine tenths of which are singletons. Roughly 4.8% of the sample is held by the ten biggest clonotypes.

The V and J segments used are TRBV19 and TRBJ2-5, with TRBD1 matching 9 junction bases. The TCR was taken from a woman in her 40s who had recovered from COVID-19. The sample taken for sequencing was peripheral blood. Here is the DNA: TGTGCCAGTAGTATCGAAGGGACAGGGCAAGAGACCCAGTACTTC. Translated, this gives CASSIEGTGQETQYF.